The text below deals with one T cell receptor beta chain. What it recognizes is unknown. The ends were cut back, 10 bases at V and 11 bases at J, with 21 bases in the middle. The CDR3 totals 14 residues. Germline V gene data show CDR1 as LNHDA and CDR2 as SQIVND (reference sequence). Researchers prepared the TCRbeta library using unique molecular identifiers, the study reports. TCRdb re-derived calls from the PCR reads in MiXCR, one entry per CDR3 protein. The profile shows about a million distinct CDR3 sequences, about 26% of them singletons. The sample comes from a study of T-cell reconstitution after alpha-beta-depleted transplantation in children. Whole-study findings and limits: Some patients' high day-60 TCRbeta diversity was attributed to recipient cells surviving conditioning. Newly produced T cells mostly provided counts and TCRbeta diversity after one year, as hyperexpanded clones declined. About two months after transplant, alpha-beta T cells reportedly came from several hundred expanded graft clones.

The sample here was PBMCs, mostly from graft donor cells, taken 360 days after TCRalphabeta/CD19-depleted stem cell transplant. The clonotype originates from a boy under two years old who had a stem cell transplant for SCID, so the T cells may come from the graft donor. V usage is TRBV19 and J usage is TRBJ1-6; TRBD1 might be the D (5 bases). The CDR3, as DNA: TGTGCCACCCGAGGTGGCAGGGAAGGAACACCCCTCCACTTT. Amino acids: CATRGGREGTPLHF. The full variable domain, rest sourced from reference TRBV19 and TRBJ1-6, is DGGITQSPKYLFRKEGQNVTLSCEQNLNHDAMYWYRQDPGQGLRLIYYSQIVNDFQKGDIAEGYSVSREKKESFPLTVTSAQKNPTAFYLCATRGGREGTPLHFGNGTRLTVT.